A selection of T cell receptor beta chains follows, all from one sample in a study of blood T cell repertoires in COVID-19. Profiling relied on immunoSEQ multiplex PCR, and the TCRdb table lists in-frame clones only, not all of them. The sample has 55,000 to 80,000 clones, more than 75% seen once. Source material: peripheral blood. These receptors were taken from a human donor in a cohort sampled during active COVID-19. Each CDR3 is given with its conserved first and last residue. Fields, in order: clone size, CDR3 length, D gene, V gene, J gene, CDR3 protein, CDR3 DNA. D genes are given only for firm matches. The size entry is marked missing in some rows and otherwise reads once, few, many or a size class.

clone size: .; CDR3 length: 15; D gene: TRBD1; V gene: TRBV2; J gene: TRBJ1-2; CDR3 protein: CASRRNRDRGYGYTF; CDR3 DNA: TGTGCCAGCAGGCGGAACCGGGACAGAGGCTATGGCTACACCTTC
clone size: .; CDR3 length: 15; D gene: .; V gene: TRBV7-6; J gene: TRBJ2-1; CDR3 protein: CASSPVGQGGNEQFF; CDR3 DNA: TGTGCCAGCAGCCCCGTCGGGCAGGGTGGGAATGAGCAGTTCTTC
clone size: .; CDR3 length: 13; D gene: .; V gene: TRBV24-1; J gene: TRBJ1-2; CDR3 protein: CATSGGQIYGYTF; CDR3 DNA: TGTGCCACCAGTGGGGGGCAGATCTATGGCTACACCTTC
clone size: .; CDR3 length: 15; D gene: TRBD1; V gene: TRBV29-1; J gene: TRBJ2-2; CDR3 protein: CSVSGTGMNTGELFF; CDR3 DNA: TGCAGCGTTTCCGGGACAGGGATGAACACCGGGGAGCTGTTTTTT
clone size: .; CDR3 length: 15; D gene: TRBD1; V gene: TRBV5-4; J gene: TRBJ2-6; CDR3 protein: CASSFTGAGANVLTF; CDR3 DNA: TGTGCCAGCAGCTTTACAGGGGCTGGGGCCAACGTCCTGACTTTC
clone size: .; CDR3 length: 16; D gene: TRBD2; V gene: TRBV11-3; J gene: TRBJ2-1; CDR3 protein: CASSPPGSGGSPEQFF; CDR3 DNA: TGTGCCAGCAGCCCACCCGGGAGCGGGGGATCGCCTGAGCAGTTCTTC
clone size: .; CDR3 length: 12; D gene: TRBD1; V gene: TRBV6-5; J gene: TRBJ1-5; CDR3 protein: CATGTGNQPQHF; CDR3 DNA: TGTGCCACCGGGACAGGGAATCAGCCCCAGCATTTT
clone size: .; CDR3 length: 15; D gene: .; V gene: TRBV15; J gene: TRBJ1-2; CDR3 protein: CATSRGRDWPDGYTF; CDR3 DNA: TGTGCCACCAGCAGAGGACGGGATTGGCCGGATGGCTACACCTTC
clone size: .; CDR3 length: 12; D gene: TRBD1; V gene: TRBV19; J gene: TRBJ2-3; CDR3 protein: CATGQGTDTQYF; CDR3 DNA: TGTGCCACCGGACAGGGAACAGATACGCAGTATTTT
clone size: many; CDR3 length: 15; D gene: .; V gene: TRBV9; J gene: TRBJ1-6; CDR3 protein: CASSVRRDYNSPLHF; CDR3 DNA: TGTGCCAGCAGCGTACGCAGGGACTATAATTCACCCCTCCACTTT
clone size: .; CDR3 length: 15; D gene: .; V gene: TRBV28; J gene: TRBJ2-4; CDR3 protein: CASSLWGATKNIQYF; CDR3 DNA: TGTGCCAGCAGTTTATGGGGGGCGACCAAAAACATTCAGTACTTC
clone size: .; CDR3 length: 11; D gene: .; V gene: TRBV9; J gene: TRBJ1-1; CDR3 protein: CASSQGFGAFF; CDR3 DNA: TGTGCCAGCAGCCAGGGGTTTGGAGCTTTCTTT
clone size: .; CDR3 length: 16; D gene: .; V gene: TRBV10-2; J gene: TRBJ2-3; CDR3 protein: CASSESGLHSTDTQYF; CDR3 DNA: TGCGCCAGCAGTGAGTCAGGACTACATAGCACAGATACGCAGTATTTT
clone size: .; CDR3 length: 15; D gene: .; V gene: TRBV19; J gene: TRBJ1-1; CDR3 protein: CASSIERRVNTEAFF; CDR3 DNA: TGTGCCAGTAGTATAGAACGCAGGGTTAACACTGAAGCTTTCTTT
clone size: .; CDR3 length: 17; D gene: TRBD1; V gene: TRBV2; J gene: TRBJ2-7; CDR3 protein: CASNPGGGQGAPYEQYF; CDR3 DNA: TGTGCCAGCAACCCAGGGGGGGGACAGGGGGCCCCCTACGAGCAGTACTTC
clone size: .; CDR3 length: 14; D gene: .; V gene: TRBV23-1; J gene: TRBJ1-5; CDR3 protein: CASSQLTGNQPQHF; CDR3 DNA: TGCGCCAGCAGTCAATTGACAGGAAATCAGCCCCAGCATTTT
clone size: few; CDR3 length: 13; D gene: TRBD1; V gene: TRBV12-3/TRBV12-4; J gene: TRBJ1-3; CDR3 protein: CASSWGQGNTIYF; CDR3 DNA: TGTGCCAGCAGCTGGGGACAGGGAAACACCATATATTTT
clone size: .; CDR3 length: 13; D gene: .; V gene: TRBV12-3/TRBV12-4; J gene: TRBJ2-5; CDR3 protein: CASSYDLGATQYF; CDR3 DNA: TGTGCCAGCAGCTACGACTTGGGGGCGACCCAGTACTTC
clone size: few; CDR3 length: 16; D gene: .; V gene: TRBV7-9; J gene: TRBJ1-5; CDR3 protein: CASSLAGTTSNQPQHF; CDR3 DNA: TGTGCCAGCAGCTTGGCCGGGACAACTAGCAATCAGCCCCAGCATTTT
clone size: .; CDR3 length: 16; D gene: .; V gene: TRBV15; J gene: TRBJ2-7; CDR3 protein: CATSRVASAAAYEQYF; CDR3 DNA: TGTGCCACCAGCAGAGTCGCCTCCGCGGCGGCCTACGAGCAGTACTTC
clone size: .; CDR3 length: 15; D gene: TRBD1; V gene: TRBV19; J gene: TRBJ1-6; CDR3 protein: CASSPRTGENSPLHF; CDR3 DNA: TGTGCCAGTAGTCCCCGGACAGGGGAAAATTCACCCCTCCACTTT
clone size: .; CDR3 length: 15; D gene: TRBD2; V gene: TRBV5-4; J gene: TRBJ2-3; CDR3 protein: CASSILAGGADTQYF; CDR3 DNA: TGTGCCAGCAGCATACTAGCGGGGGGGGCAGATACGCAGTATTTT
clone size: .; CDR3 length: 13; D gene: .; V gene: TRBV3-1/TRBV3-2; J gene: TRBJ1-5; CDR3 protein: CASSQDRDQPQHF; CDR3 DNA: TGTGCCAGCAGCCAAGATAGAGATCAGCCCCAGCATTTT
clone size: once; CDR3 length: 13; D gene: .; V gene: TRBV6-5; J gene: TRBJ2-1; CDR3 protein: CASRRVSGVQQFF; CDR3 DNA: TGTGCCAGCAGGCGCGTGTCAGGGGTCCAGCAGTTCTTC
clone size: .; CDR3 length: 15; D gene: .; V gene: TRBV10-3; J gene: TRBJ1-5; CDR3 protein: CAISEGVWGNQPQHF; CDR3 DNA: TGTGCCATCAGTGAAGGGGTATGGGGCAATCAGCCCCAGCATTTT